This note documents a single T cell receptor (beta chain) sequence. Repertoires were generated with immunoSEQ multiplex PCR, while TCRdb's copy carries only in-frame clones and drops some. This sample has about 130,000 clones; nearly 90% occur once, and the top ten carry 12%. This sample is drawn from a study of radiation and T cells in renal cell carcinoma. CDR3 size: 13 residues. Trimming removed 4 bases at V and 3 bases at J, with 7 bases between. The germline V gene encodes CDR1 GTSNPN and CDR2 SVGIG (reference sequence). The time point here: baseline pretreatment blood. The sample's treatment: 15 Gy SBRT to primary tumor, nephrectomy 4 weeks later.

J is TRBJ1-6 and V is TRBV30; unclear D gene. The sequence was collected from a woman aged 50 to 60 with renal cell carcinoma. This specimen consisted of blood, obtained from a patient whose treatment included radiotherapy and nephrectomy. The CDR3 here is CAWINNYNSPLHF. The DNA of the CDR3 is TGTGCCTGGATCAACAACTATAATTCACCCCTCCACTTT.